This T cell receptor (beta chain) was sequenced during a study of monozygotic twins with inflammatory bowel disease (dated by TCRdb to 2018 to 2020). Describing the broader study: The complete study included 30 or so monozygotic twin pairs: 19 IBD-discordant Danish pairs and nine German pairs, of which four were IBD-concordant and five were IBD-discordant. The search for disease-associated traits relied mainly on comparing, within discordant pairs, IBD patients with their genetically identical healthy co-twins. Each individual had, on average, about 151 000 unique TCRalpha sequences and 181 000 unique TCRbeta sequences available for analysis. Study-level results and caveats: Distinction between different T cell subtypes could not be achieved in the analysis. No difference in repertoire similarity was observed between concordant and discordant twins, possibly owing to limited statistical power. Because patients received different immunosuppressive treatments, the repertoires may have picked up extra background noise and variability between individuals. IBD patients shared fewer clonotypes with other individuals than healthy twins did, most markedly in patients showing signs of disease activity. The results gave no support for a single strong signal or clonotype linked to IBD. TCRbeta repertoire diversity, by inverse Simpson index, was decreased in IBD patients compared with their healthy co-twins.

Remarks on this clonotype: Its recognized antigen is unknown.

Library creation used 5' RACE. Each TCR library was prepared from about 3,400 ng of total RNA. cDNA was synthesized with SMARTScribe reverse transcriptase in eight separate reactions per sample. Unique molecular identifiers containing a 6-nucleotide sample barcode were introduced through template switching during cDNA synthesis. TCRalpha and TCRbeta cDNA was amplified by two nested PCRs of about 15 and 9 cycles, with bead purification after each PCR. Before amplification, the cDNA was both treated with uracil DNA-glycosylase and purified with the QIAquick PCR purification kit. In the second PCR, Illumina TruSeq-compatible adapters and sample-specific barcodes were added. Library quality and concentration were checked on TapeStation and Qubit, and libraries were pooled at about 5 ng each. Pooled libraries were sequenced on an Illumina HiSeq2500 single-index Rapid Run with 2 x 100 bp reads and custom sequencing primers. The study's processing was this. PCR and sequencing errors were corrected by UMI-based consensus assembly using MiGEC version 1.2.6. MiXCR version 2.1.1 was used to carry out V(D)J alignment, clonotype assembly and CDR3 extraction. Gene usage, clonotype sharing and MAIT/NKT TCR abundance were normalised by analysing the top 1000, 10 000 and 20 000 clonotypes per sample. After downsampling to 27 000 UMIs, diversity was calculated as the inverse Simpson index using the vegan R package. Paired Mann-Whitney U tests were applied to discordant twin pairs, and Benjamini-Hochberg correction was used for multiple testing. TCRdb reprocessed the reads into one record per CDR3 protein sequence, lacking DNA. TCRdb, not the authors, supplied the V and J calls. The sample's table lists a count of roughly 150,000 distinct CDR3 sequences. Approximately 2.5% of the sample belongs to the ten largest clones.

The CDR3 spans 13 residues, from the cysteine through the phenylalanine. A DNA sequence was not provided. Based on the germline V gene, the CDR1 and CDR2 sequences are SGHTA and FQGNSA. From each donor, a roughly 2.5 ml peripheral blood sample was collected into PAXgene tubes and stored at -80 degrees C. Without T cell sorting, total RNA was isolated from whole blood using the PAXgene blood miRNA kit on an automated QIAcube. Peripheral blood from monozygotic twin pairs concordant or discordant for inflammatory bowel disease was subjected to deep TCRalpha and TCRbeta repertoire profiling with unique molecular barcoding. Smoking habits were recorded for all twin pairs, and individuals were classified as current, former or never smokers.

The sequence came from a human donor with ulcerative colitis or Crohn's disease, or a healthy co-twin of an affected twin (not recorded which). The chain couples TRBV7-2 to TRBJ2-1. The sequenced sample was blood. The CDR3 is CASSSPTQNEQFF.